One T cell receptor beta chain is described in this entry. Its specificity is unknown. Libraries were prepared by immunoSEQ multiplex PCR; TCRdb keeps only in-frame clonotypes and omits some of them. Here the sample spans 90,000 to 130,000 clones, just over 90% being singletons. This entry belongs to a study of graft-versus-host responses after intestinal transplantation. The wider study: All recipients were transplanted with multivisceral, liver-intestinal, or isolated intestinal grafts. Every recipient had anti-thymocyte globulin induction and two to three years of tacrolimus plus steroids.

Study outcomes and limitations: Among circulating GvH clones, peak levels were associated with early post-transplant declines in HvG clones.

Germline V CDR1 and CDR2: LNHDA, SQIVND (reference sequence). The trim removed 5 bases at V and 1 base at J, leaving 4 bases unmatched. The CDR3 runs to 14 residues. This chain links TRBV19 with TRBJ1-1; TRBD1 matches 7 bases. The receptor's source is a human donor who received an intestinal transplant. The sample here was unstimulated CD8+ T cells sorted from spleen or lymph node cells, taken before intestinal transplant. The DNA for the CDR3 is TGTGCCAGTAGTGTCCAGGGGGGGAACACTGAAGCTTTCTTT. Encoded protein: CASSVQGGNTEAFF.